This is a list of T cell receptor beta chains from one sample in a study of molecular identifiers for immune sequencing clone quantification. Each CDR3 protein is one row after TCRdb ran MiXCR on the PCR reads. The profile shows about 510,000 distinct CDR3 sequences, around 25% of them singletons. Sequencing was done on a sample of naive CD8+ T cells from blood, with Jurkat cell RNA spiked in. The receptor source for this set is a human donor in good health. Some libraries in this study had Jurkat cell RNA spiked in. Each CDR3 is given with its conserved first and last residue. D genes are given only for firm matches. Size is stated for part of the rows, as once, few or many counts, or as a class when the clone is expanded.

D gene,J gene,V gene,clone size,CDR3 protein,CDR3 DNA
.,TRBJ2-3,TRBV19,.,CASHVGDTQYF,TGTGCCAGCCATGTGGGGGATACGCAGTATTTT
.,TRBJ2-3,TRBV4-1,few,CASSQGFYGGADTQYF,TGCGCCAGCAGCCAAGGCTTTTATGGGGGAGCAGATACGCAGTATTTT
.,TRBJ1-2,TRBV28,.,CASSFYREHAF,TGTGCCAGCAGTTTTTACAGGGAACACGCCTTC
.,TRBJ1-1,TRBV6-6,many,CASSYTWTVNTEAFF,TGTGCCAGCAGTTACACCTGGACTGTGAACACTGAAGCTTTCTTT
TRBD1,TRBJ2-6,TRBV5-1,few,CASSLGTGAIGANVLTF,TGCGCCAGCAGCTTGGGGACAGGAGCGATCGGGGCCAACGTCCTGACTTTC
.,TRBJ2-3,TRBV13,few,CASSYHDRLGGDTQYF,TGTGCCAGCAGTTACCACGACAGGCTCGGCGGGGATACGCAGTATTTT
.,TRBJ2-5,TRBV27,few,CASTPTPGAGWETQYF,TGTGCCAGCACCCCAACCCCGGGGGCAGGATGGGAGACCCAGTACTTC
.,TRBJ2-5,TRBV12-3/TRBV12-4,.,CASSLGIVDHRAQYF,TGTGCCAGCAGTTTAGGGATAGTCGACCACAGGGCCCAGTACTTC
.,TRBJ2-3,TRBV4-1,.,CASSQAAGQTDTQYF,TGCGCCAGCAGCCAAGCGGCGGGGCAAACAGATACGCAGTATTTT
.,TRBJ1-1,TRBV12-3/TRBV12-4,many,CASSFGGVPEAFF,TGTGCCAGCAGTTTCGGGGGGGTCCCTGAAGCTTTCTTT
.,TRBJ2-5,TRBV20-1,many,CSARDAGVVAETQYF,TGCAGTGCTAGAGATGCAGGGGTCGTTGCCGAGACCCAGTACTTC
.,TRBJ2-1,TRBV28,.,CASGRYAFSLNASYNEQFF,TGTGCCAGCGGGCGATATGCATTCAGCCTAAACGCTTCCTACAATGAGCAGTTCTTC
TRBD2,TRBJ2-1,TRBV5-1,few,CASSQGLAGVWDEQFF,TGCGCCAGCAGCCAGGGACTAGCGGGAGTCTGGGATGAGCAGTTCTTC
TRBD1,TRBJ2-1,TRBV4-3,few,CASGFLTGGFGEQFF,TGCGCCAGCGGCTTCTTGACAGGGGGCTTTGGTGAGCAGTTCTTC
.,TRBJ1-5,TRBV19,many,CASSIFGGYSNQPQHF,TGTGCCAGTAGTATTTTCGGAGGGTATAGCAATCAGCCCCAGCATTTT
TRBD1,TRBJ1-2,TRBV13,.,CASSQGQGQSDGYTF,TGTGCCAGCAGCCAGGGACAGGGTCAGTCGGATGGCTACACCTTC
.,TRBJ1-2,TRBV28,few,CASSLRARGPLYGYTF,TGTGCCAGCAGTTTAAGGGCCAGAGGCCCCCTCTATGGCTACACCTTC
.,TRBJ1-1,TRBV30,.,CAWSVVGATEAFF,TGTGCCTGGAGTGTAGTAGGGGCCACTGAAGCTTTCTTT
.,TRBJ2-5,TRBV12-5,.,CASGLVFGETQYF,TGTGCTAGTGGTTTGGTATTTGGAGAGACCCAGTACTTC
.,TRBJ2-7,TRBV6-1,many,CASSEGVGPYEQYF,TGTGCCAGCAGTGAAGGGGTAGGGCCCTACGAGCAGTACTTC
.,TRBJ1-3,TRBV4-3,many,CASSQDWYSSGNTIYF,TGCGCCAGCAGCCAAGATTGGTACAGCTCTGGAAACACCATATATTTT
TRBD1,TRBJ2-1,TRBV4-3,.,CASSLKQGFEQFF,TGCGCCAGCAGCCTTAAACAGGGGTTTGAGCAGTTCTTC
.,TRBJ1-1,TRBV28,many,CASSGGPPEAFF,TGTGCCAGCAGTGGGGGGCCCCCCGAAGCTTTCTTT
TRBD1,TRBJ1-5,TRBV27,.,CASSGVTGGNQPQHF,TGTGCCAGCAGCGGCGTGACAGGGGGCAATCAGCCCCAGCATTTT
TRBD1,TRBJ2-4,TRBV24-1,few,CATQDRGNIQYF,TGTGCCACCCAGGACAGGGGGAACATTCAGTACTTC
.,TRBJ1-1,TRBV12-3/TRBV12-4,many,CASSLGAGDTEAFF,TGTGCCAGCAGTTTAGGGGCAGGAGACACTGAAGCTTTCTTT
TRBD2,TRBJ2-1,TRBV4-3,few,CASSPAWGGEQFF,TGCGCCAGCAGCCCGGCGTGGGGGGGAGAGCAGTTCTTC
.,TRBJ2-7,TRBV18,many,CASSPPYRLSEQYF,TGTGCCAGCTCACCACCGTATCGGTTGTCCGAGCAGTACTTC
TRBD2,TRBJ2-5,TRBV4-1,.,CASSQEPTSGSGETQYF,TGCGCCAGCAGCCAAGAGCCGACTAGCGGGAGCGGGGAGACCCAGTACTTC
.,TRBJ1-5,TRBV7-9,many,CASSPPDGESNQPQHF,TGTGCCAGCAGCCCCCCGGACGGGGAAAGCAATCAGCCCCAGCATTTT
TRBD1,TRBJ1-1,TRBV27,.,CASSAAGGMNTEAFF,TGTGCCAGCAGTGCGGCAGGGGGAATGAACACTGAAGCTTTCTTT
.,TRBJ2-3,TRBV5-1,few,CASSLGAASTVTQYF,TGCGCCAGCAGCTTGGGAGCGGCTAGCACAGTTACGCAGTATTTT
TRBD1,TRBJ2-7,TRBV7-9,few,CASSNPGQGSYEQYF,TGTGCCAGCAGCAACCCGGGACAGGGTTCCTACGAGCAGTACTTC
TRBD1,TRBJ2-1,TRBV2,once,CASPSGTGGWNERFF,TGTGCCAGCCCGTCCGGGACAGGGGGCTGGAATGAGCGGTTCTTC
.,TRBJ1-4,TRBV7-8,many,CASSPDSYNEKLFF,TGTGCCAGCAGCCCGGACAGCTATAATGAAAAACTGTTTTTT
.,TRBJ1-5,TRBV24-1,few,CATRGPPGGNQPQHF,TGTGCCACCCGGGGCCCGCCGGGTGGCAATCAGCCCCAGCATTTT
TRBD1,TRBJ1-1,TRBV12-3/TRBV12-4,many,CASRHRGQRDTEAFF,TGTGCCAGCAGACACAGGGGGCAACGGGACACTGAAGCTTTCTTT
.,TRBJ2-1,TRBV30,.,CAWKPFQEQFF,TGTGCCTGGAAGCCGTTCCAAGAGCAGTTCTTC
.,TRBJ2-3,TRBV12-3/TRBV12-4,.,CASSTRTSTDTQYF,TGTGCCAGCAGTACCCGCACGAGCACAGATACGCAGTATTTT
.,TRBJ2-3,TRBV5-6,.,CASGFPPTDTDTQYF,TGTGCCAGCGGCTTTCCGCCGACAGACACAGATACGCAGTATTTT
TRBD2,TRBJ2-3,TRBV19,.,CAVAGTSAGDTQYF,TGTGCTGTGGCCGGGACTAGCGCTGGAGATACGCAGTATTTT
TRBD1,TRBJ2-3,TRBV3-1,.,CASSPRRDRASTDTQYF,TGTGCCAGCAGCCCCCGCCGGGACAGGGCGAGCACAGATACGCAGTATTTT
.,TRBJ1-3,TRBV7-9,few,CASSPDNRNTIYF,TGTGCCAGCAGCCCCGACAATAGAAACACCATATATTTT
.,TRBJ1-2,TRBV20-1,.,CSALDRPYGYTF,TGCAGTGCATTGGACAGACCCTATGGCTACACCTTC
.,TRBJ2-1,TRBV7-7,once,CASSPRPGVERFF,TGTGCTAGCAGCCCTCGCCCGGGGGTCGAGCGGTTCTTC
TRBD2,TRBJ2-3,TRBV28,many,CASSLRAGGLGTDTQYF,TGTGCCAGCAGTTTGAGGGCGGGAGGCCTTGGCACAGATACGCAGTATTTT
.,TRBJ1-4,TRBV2,many,CASSVRISDEKLFF,TGTGCCAGCAGTGTACGCATAAGTGACGAAAAACTGTTTTTT
.,TRBJ2-2,TRBV29-1,few,CSVDLQDSNTGELFF,TGCAGCGTTGACCTGCAGGACAGCAACACCGGGGAGCTGTTTTTT
.,TRBJ2-1,TRBV4-1,many,CASSQLALGEQFF,TGCGCCAGCAGCCAGCTCGCTTTGGGTGAGCAGTTCTTC
.,TRBJ2-5,TRBV28,many,CASSRDYSSSETQYF,TGTGCCAGCAGTCGCGACTACTCTAGTTCGGAGACCCAGTACTTC
.,TRBJ2-5,TRBV27,many,CASSRGTEETQYF,TGTGCCAGCAGCCGCGGGACAGAAGAGACCCAGTACTTC
TRBD2,TRBJ2-7,TRBV18,.,CASSPTPGLAGDYEQYF,TGTGCCAGCTCGCCTACACCGGGACTAGCGGGTGACTACGAGCAGTACTTC
.,TRBJ2-6,TRBV19,few,CASSIPPSGANVLTF,TGTGCCAGTAGTATCCCCCCCTCTGGGGCCAACGTCCTGACTTTC
TRBD2,TRBJ2-5,TRBV27,.,CASSKEGLAQTQYF,TGTGCCAGCAGTAAAGAGGGACTAGCGCAGACCCAGTACTTC
.,TRBJ1-1,TRBV7-9,many,CASSFRGSEEAFF,TGTGCCAGCAGCTTTCGTGGGTCCGAGGAAGCTTTCTTT
TRBD2,TRBJ2-3,TRBV20-1,few,CSARDPLSLAGTDTQYF,TGCAGTGCTAGAGATCCTTTAAGCCTAGCGGGGACTGATACGCAGTATTTT
.,TRBJ1-1,TRBV6-1,.,CASSDGFGGQAEAFF,TGTGCCAGCAGTGATGGGTTCGGGGGGCAGGCTGAAGCTTTCTTT
TRBD1,TRBJ2-3,TRBV4-1,.,CARSQDGQGWTDTQYF,TGCGCCCGCAGCCAAGATGGACAGGGATGGACAGATACGCAGTATTTT